Each of the 5 T cell receptor beta chains below was sequenced from the same sample in a study of shared clonotypes between healthy human individuals. Sequenced by immunoSEQ multiplex PCR; TCRdb stores in-frame clones only, minus some. The data show fewer than 850,000 clones, roughly 87% seen once. Sequenced: memory CD8+ T cells from PBMCs. As to subset: CD45RO+ cells pooled with CCR7-negative TemRA cells. All receptors come from a man aged 18-30 years in good health. Some clones in this sample may be carry-over from other donors' samples.

The V gene is TRBV11-2, the J gene TRBJ2-1; no definite D call. The germline V and J ends were trimmed by 1 base and 0 bases, with 7 bases remaining between them. This CDR3 is built from 15 residues. CDR1 and CDR2 from the germline V gene are SGHAT and FQNNGV. CDR3 protein: CASSLGTGSYNEQFF. The CDR3 DNA is TGTGCCAGCAGCTTAGGCACGGGCTCCTACAATGAGCAGTTCTTC.

V is TRBV28 and J is TRBJ1-2; 10 positions match TRBD1. V shed 4 bases and J 8 bases; nucleotides not matched to a gene: 13. Germline loops: CDR1 MDHEN, CDR2 SYDVKM. The CDR3 length is 16 residues. The CDR3 is CASSSPKLGTGEGYTF. The DNA for the CDR3 is TGTGCCAGCAGTTCGCCCAAGCTAGGGACAGGGGAAGGCTACACCTTC.

The rearrangement uses TRBV7-9 and TRBJ2-1; possible D gene TRBD2, 6 bases. This CDR3 has 13 amino acids. Germline CDR1 and CDR2: SEHNR and FQNEAQ (reference sequence). V lost 0 bases, J lost 10 bases, and 10 bases lay in between. CDR3 DNA sequence: TGTGCCAGCAGCTTAGCGTCTAGCGTAGAGCAGTTCTTC. The encoded protein is CASSLASSVEQFF.

The V gene is TRBV28, the J gene TRBJ2-7; TRBD2 aligns across 12 bases. The CDR3 totals 15 residues. Trimming took 6 bases from V and 3 from J; bases not matched to a gene: 6. Germline V gives CDR1 MDHEN, CDR2 SYDVKM. This CDR3 is CASSWTSGTVYEQYF. CDR3 bases: TGTGCCAGCAGCTGGACTAGCGGGACTGTCTACGAGCAGTACTTC.

V and J are TRBV2 and TRBJ2-7, with D tentatively TRBD2 (6 bases). V gave up 1 base and J gave up 2 bases, with 12 bases separating them. The germline V gene has CDR1 SNHLY and CDR2 FYNNEI. The CDR3 length is 15 residues. The DNA of the CDR3 is TGTGCCAGCAGTGAAGAGGCGGGACCCCCCTACGAGCAGTACTTC. Encoded protein: CASSEEAGPPYEQYF.